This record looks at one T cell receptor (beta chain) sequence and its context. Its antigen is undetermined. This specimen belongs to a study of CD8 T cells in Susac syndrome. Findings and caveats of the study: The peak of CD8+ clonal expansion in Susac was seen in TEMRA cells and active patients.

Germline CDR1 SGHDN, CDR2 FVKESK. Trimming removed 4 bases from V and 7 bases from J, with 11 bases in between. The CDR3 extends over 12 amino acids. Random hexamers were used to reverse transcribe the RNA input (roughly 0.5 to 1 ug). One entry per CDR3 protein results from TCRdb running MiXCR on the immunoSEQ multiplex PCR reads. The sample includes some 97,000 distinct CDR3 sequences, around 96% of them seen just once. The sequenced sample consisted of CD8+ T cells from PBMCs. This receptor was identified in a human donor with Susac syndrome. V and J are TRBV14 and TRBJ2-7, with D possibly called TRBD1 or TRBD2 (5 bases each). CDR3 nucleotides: TGTGCCAGCAGCCGAGAGGGGTGGGAGCAGTACTTC. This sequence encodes CASSREGWEQYF.